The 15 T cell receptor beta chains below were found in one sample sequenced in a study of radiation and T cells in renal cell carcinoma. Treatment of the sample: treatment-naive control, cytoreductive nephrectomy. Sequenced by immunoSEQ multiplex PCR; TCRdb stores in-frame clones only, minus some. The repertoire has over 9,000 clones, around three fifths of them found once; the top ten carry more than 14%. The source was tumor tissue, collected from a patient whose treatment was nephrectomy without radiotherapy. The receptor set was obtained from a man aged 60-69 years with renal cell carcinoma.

The CDR3 sequence is CASSPYLNTEAFF. In DNA, the CDR3 is TGTGCCAGCAGCCCCTACTTGAACACTGAAGCTTTCTTT. The chain is built from TRBV11-2 and TRBJ1-1; D gene uncertain. Germline V gene lookup returns CDR1 SGHAT and CDR2 FQNNGV. The V gene lost 5 bases and the J gene lost 0 bases, with 7 bases spanning the gap. This CDR3 has 13 residues.

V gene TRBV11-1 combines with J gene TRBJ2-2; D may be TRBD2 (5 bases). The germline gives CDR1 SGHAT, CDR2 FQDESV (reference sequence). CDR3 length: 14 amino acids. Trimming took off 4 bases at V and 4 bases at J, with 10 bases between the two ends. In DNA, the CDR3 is TGTGCCAGCAGCTCCGGGGTGAGCACCGGGGAGCTGTTTTTT. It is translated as CASSSGVSTGELFF. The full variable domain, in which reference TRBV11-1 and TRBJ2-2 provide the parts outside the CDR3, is EAEVAQSPRYKITEKSQAVAFWCDPISGHATLYWYRQILGQGPELLVQFQDESVVDDSQLPKDRFSAERLKGVDSTLKIQPAELGDSAMYLCASSSGVSTGELFFGEGSRLTVL.

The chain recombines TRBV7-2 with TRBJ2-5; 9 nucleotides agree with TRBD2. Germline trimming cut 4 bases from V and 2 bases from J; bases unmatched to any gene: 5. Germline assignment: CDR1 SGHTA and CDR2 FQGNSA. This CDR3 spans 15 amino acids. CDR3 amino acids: CASSSGLALQETQYF. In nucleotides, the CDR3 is TGTGCCAGCAGCTCCGGACTAGCGCTACAAGAGACCCAGTACTTC. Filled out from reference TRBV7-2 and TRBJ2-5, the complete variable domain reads GAGVSQSPSNKVTEKGKDVELRCDPISGHTALYWYRQSLGQGLEFLIYFQGNSAPDKSGLPSDRFSAERTGGSVSTLTIQRTQQEDSAVYLCASSSGLALQETQYFGPGTRLLVL.

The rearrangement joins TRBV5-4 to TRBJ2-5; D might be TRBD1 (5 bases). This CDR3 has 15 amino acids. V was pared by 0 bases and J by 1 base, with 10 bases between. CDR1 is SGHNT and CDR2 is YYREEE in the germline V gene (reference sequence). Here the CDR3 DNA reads TGTGCCAGCAGCTTGGCCGTGGGGCCCCAAGAGACCCAGTACTTC. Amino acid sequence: CASSLAVGPQETQYF.

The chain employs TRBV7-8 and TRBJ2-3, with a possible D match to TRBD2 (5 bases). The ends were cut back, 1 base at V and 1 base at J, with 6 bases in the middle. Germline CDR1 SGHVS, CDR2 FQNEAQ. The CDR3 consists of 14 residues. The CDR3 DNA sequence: TGTGCCAGCAGCTTAGACGGGGGCACAGATACGCAGTATTTT. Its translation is CASSLDGGTDTQYF.

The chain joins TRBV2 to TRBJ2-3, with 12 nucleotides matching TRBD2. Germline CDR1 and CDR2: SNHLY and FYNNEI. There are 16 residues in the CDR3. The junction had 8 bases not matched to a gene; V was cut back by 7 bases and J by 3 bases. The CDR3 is CASNPGLAGQTDTQYF. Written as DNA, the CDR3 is TGTGCCAGCAATCCGGGACTAGCGGGTCAAACAGATACGCAGTATTTT.

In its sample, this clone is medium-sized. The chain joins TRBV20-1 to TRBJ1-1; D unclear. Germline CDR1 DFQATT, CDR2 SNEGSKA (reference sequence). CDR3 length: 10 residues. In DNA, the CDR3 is TGCAGGGGTCTGGGCACTGAAGCTTTCTTT. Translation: CRGLGTEAFF.

In DNA form, the CDR3 reads TGCGCCAGCAGTGAGTCTAATAGGCAAGAGACCCAGTACTTC. Encoded protein: CASSESNRQETQYF. The chain uses TRBV10-2 and TRBJ2-5; no clear D. Germline assignment: CDR1 WSHSY and CDR2 SAAADI. Trimming removed 0 bases from V and 2 bases from J, with 7 bases in between. CDR3 length equals 14 residues.

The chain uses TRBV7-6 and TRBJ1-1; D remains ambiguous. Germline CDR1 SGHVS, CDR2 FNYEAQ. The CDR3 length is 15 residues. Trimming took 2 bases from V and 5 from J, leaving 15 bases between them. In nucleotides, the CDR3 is TGTGCCAGCAGCTTAAAGGCTTCCCTGAGAACTGAAGCTTTCTTT. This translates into CASSLKASLRTEAFF.

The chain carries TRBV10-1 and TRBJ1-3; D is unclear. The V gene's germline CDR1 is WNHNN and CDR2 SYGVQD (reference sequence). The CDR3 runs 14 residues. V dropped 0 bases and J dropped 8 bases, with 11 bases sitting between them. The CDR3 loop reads CASSESGRADTIYF. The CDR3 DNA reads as TGCGCCAGCAGTGAGTCAGGGCGTGCGGACACCATATATTTT.

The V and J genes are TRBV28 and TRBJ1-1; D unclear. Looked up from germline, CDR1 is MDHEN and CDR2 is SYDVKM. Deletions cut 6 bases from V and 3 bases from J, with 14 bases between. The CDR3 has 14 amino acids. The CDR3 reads CASSGGVPDTEAFF. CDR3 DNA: TGTGCCAGCAGCGGTGGGGTTCCGGACACTGAAGCTTTCTTT.

The CDR3 region is CASSLPTGRNGYTF. CDR3 nucleotides: TGTGCCAGCAGCTTACCAACAGGGAGAAACGGCTACACCTTC. The chain employs TRBV6-6 and TRBJ1-2; D might be TRBD1 (6 bases). The CDR3 consists of 14 residues. The germline V gene encodes CDR1 MNHNY and CDR2 SVGAGI (reference sequence). The V gene lost 6 bases and the J gene lost 8 bases, with 19 bases spanning the gap.

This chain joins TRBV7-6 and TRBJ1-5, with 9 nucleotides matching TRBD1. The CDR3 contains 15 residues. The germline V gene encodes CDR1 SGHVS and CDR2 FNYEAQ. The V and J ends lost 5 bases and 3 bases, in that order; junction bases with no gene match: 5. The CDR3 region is CASSEGQGANQPQHF. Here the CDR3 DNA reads TGTGCCAGCAGCGAGGGACAGGGTGCCAATCAGCCCCAGCATTTT.

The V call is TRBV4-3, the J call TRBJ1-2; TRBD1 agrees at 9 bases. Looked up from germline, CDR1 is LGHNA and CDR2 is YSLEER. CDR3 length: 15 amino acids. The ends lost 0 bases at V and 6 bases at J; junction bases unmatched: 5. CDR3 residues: CASSQDAGQGDGYTF. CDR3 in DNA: TGCGCCAGCAGCCAAGATGCGGGACAGGGCGATGGCTACACCTTC.

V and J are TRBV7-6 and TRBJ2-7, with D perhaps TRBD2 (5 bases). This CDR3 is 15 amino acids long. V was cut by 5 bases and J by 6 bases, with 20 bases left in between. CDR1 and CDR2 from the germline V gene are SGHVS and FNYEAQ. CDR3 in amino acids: CASSTEGRSRGEQYF. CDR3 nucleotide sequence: TGTGCCAGCAGCACCGAGGGTAGGTCCCGGGGCGAGCAGTACTTC.